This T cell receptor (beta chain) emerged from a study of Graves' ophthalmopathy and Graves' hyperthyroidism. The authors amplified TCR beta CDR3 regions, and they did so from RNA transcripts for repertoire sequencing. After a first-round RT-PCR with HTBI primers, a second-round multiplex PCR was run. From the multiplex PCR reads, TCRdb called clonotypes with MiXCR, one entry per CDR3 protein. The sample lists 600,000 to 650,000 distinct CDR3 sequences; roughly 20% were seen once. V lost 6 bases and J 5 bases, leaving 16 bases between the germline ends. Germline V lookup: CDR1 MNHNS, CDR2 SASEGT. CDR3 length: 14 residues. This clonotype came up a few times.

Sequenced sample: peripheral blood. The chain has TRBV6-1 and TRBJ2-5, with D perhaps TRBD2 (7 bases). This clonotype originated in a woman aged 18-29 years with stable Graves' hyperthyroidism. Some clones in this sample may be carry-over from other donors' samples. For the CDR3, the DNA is TGTGCCAGCAGGGGAGGGGGAACAATGGAGACCCAGTACTTC. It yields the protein CASRGGGTMETQYF.